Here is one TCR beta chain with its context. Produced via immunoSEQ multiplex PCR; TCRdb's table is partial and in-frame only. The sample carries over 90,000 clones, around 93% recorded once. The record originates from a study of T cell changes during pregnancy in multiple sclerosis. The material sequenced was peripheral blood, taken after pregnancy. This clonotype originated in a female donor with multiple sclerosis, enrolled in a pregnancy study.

The CDR3 sequence is CASSLAPWYRSVEDTQYF. CDR3 DNA: TGTGCCAGCAGCTTAGCTCCTTGGTACCGTTCTGTAGAAGATACGCAGTATTTT. The chain recombines TRBV7-8 with TRBJ2-3, with D hard to call. This CDR3 is built from 18 residues. Germline assignment: CDR1 SGHVS and CDR2 FQNEAQ. Trimming shortened V by 0 bases and J by 5 bases, and 21 bases separated the two germline ends.